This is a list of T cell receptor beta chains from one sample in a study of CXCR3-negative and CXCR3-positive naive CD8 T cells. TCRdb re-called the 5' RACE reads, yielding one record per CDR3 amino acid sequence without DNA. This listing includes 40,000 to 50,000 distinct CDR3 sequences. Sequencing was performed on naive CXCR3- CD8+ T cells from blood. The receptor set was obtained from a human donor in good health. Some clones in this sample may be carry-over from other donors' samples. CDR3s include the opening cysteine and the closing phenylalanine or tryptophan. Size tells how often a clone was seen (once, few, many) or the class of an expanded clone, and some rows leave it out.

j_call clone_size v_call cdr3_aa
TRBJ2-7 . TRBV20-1 CSVGGDDYEQYF
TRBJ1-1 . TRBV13 CASSSLEGGTEAFF
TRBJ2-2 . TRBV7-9 CASSPTQGTNTGELFF
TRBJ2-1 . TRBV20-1 CSAREIRGGNEQFF
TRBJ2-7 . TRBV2 CASNVRTPSSYEQYF
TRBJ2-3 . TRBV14 CASSFRDRRTDTQYF
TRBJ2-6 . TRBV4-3 CASSQEMGSGANVLTF
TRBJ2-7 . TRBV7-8 CATTLIAGGADEQYF
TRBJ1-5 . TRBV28 CASSLTDRSNQPQHF
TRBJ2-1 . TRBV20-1 CSAHQARDINSYAFRSYNEQFF
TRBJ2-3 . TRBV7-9 CASSPDGGLPDTQYF
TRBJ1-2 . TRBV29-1 CSAAGTGAPNYGYTF
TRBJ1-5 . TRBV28 CASSPQGGSNQPQHF
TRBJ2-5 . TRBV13 CASSLSPQETQYF
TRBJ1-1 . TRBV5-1 CASSSSRGTEALF
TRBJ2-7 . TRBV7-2 CASSLISKTWYEQYF
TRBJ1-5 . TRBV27 CASSPGADNQPQHF
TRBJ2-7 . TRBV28 CASRGVALPYEQYF
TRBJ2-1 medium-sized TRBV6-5 CASSTGTSLNEQFF
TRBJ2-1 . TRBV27 CASSFGGRVSEFF
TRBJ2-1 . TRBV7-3 CASSQLAGGYNEQFF
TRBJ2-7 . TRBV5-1 CASSYRPGQGPYEQYF
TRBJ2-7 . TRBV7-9 CASSGTGYYEQYF
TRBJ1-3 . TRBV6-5 CASSPPGGAPGNTIYF
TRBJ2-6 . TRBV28 CASSLSAGSGGNVLTF
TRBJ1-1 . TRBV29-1 CSVEYREAEAFF
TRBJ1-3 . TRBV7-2 CASSYPGAGNTIYF
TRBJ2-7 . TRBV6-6 CASSYSVGGYEQYF
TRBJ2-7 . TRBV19 CASSLSGTGVSYEQYF
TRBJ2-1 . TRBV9 CASSGDNNEQFF
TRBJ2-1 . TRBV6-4 CASSDSASGGAHEQFF
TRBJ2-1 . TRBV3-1 CASSQQTPSASSYNEQFF
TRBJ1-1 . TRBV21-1 CASSKEVWGQGAFF
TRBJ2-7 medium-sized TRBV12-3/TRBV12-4 CASRDSGWEQYF
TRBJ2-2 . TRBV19 CASGGGTVRTTGELFF